This is a list of T cell receptor beta chains from one sample in a study of blood T cell repertoires in COVID-19. Some clones are missing from TCRdb's copy, which holds only in-frame ones; the method was immunoSEQ multiplex PCR. The sample carries 200,000 to 250,000 clones, about 85% recorded once. The sequenced material came from PBMCs or T cells enriched from blood (not recorded which). These receptors all stem from a young woman with acute COVID-19. The CDR3 runs from the conserved cysteine through the conserved F or W. Fields, in order: clone size, V gene, CDR3 length, J gene, D gene, CDR3 DNA, CDR3 protein. A D gene is named only where the DNA matches it firmly. A clone size is listed for some rows: how often the clone was seen (once, few, many), or a class if it is expanded.

>-|TRBV5-4|11|TRBJ2-1|-
TGTGCCAGCAGCTTCGGGAGTGAGCAGTTCTTC
CASSFGSEQFF
>-|TRBV6-2/TRBV6-3|17|TRBJ1-5|-
TGTGCCAGCAGTTACTCGTTGTACAGGGCACCAAATCAGCCCCAGCATTTT
CASSYSLYRAPNQPQHF
>-|TRBV5-4|15|TRBJ2-2|-
TGTGCCAGCAGCGAGACATGGGCCCGCACCGGGGAGCTGTTTTTT
CASSETWARTGELFF
>-|TRBV10-3|12|TRBJ2-2|TRBD1
TGTGCCATCAGGACAGGGCCCGGGGAGCTGTTTTTT
CAIRTGPGELFF
>-|TRBV6-1|14|TRBJ1-2|-
TGTGCCAGCAGTGAAAACAGTTTAGACTATGGCTACACCTTC
CASSENSLDYGYTF
>-|TRBV11-2|16|TRBJ2-7|TRBD2
TGTGCCAGCAGCTTAGTGGCGAAGGGACTAGCCTACGAGCAGTACTTC
CASSLVAKGLAYEQYF
>once|TRBV7-9|17|TRBJ1-2|-
TGTGCCAGCAGCTCCCCGCGGGGTGGGAAGAGCGACTATGGCTACACCTTC
CASSSPRGGKSDYGYTF
>-|TRBV28|15|TRBJ1-5|-
TGTGCCAGCAGTTTATTGCCAGTGATCAATCAGCCCCAGCATTTT
CASSLLPVINQPQHF
>-|TRBV25-1|15|TRBJ1-4|-
TGTGCCAGCAGTGAATTGGGGGAGGCCAATGAAAAACTGTTTTTT
CASSELGEANEKLFF
>-|TRBV29-1|16|TRBJ2-1|-
TGCAGCGTTGAAGGGCCGGAGGGTTCTTCCTACAATGAGCAGTTCTTC
CSVEGPEGSSYNEQFF
>-|TRBV27|14|TRBJ1-2|-
TGTGCCAGCAGTCCAGGCCGGGACAAGTGGGGCTACACCTTC
CASSPGRDKWGYTF
>-|TRBV5-1|15|TRBJ2-3|TRBD1
TGCGCCAGCAGCGTTGGGGTCCAGGGGGCAGATACGCAGTATTTT
CASSVGVQGADTQYF
>-|TRBV12-3/TRBV12-4|12|TRBJ1-5|-
TGTGCCAGCAGTTTAGTACAGGGCTTTGAGCATTTT
CASSLVQGFEHF
>once|TRBV4-2|15|TRBJ1-2|TRBD1
TGTGCCAGCAGCCAAACGGAACAGGGGGCGCGCGGCTACACCTTC
CASSQTEQGARGYTF
>-|TRBV5-5|16|TRBJ2-2|TRBD1
TGTGCCAGCAGTCATGGACAGGGATTGAGCCCCGGGGAGCTGTTTTTT
CASSHGQGLSPGELFF
>few|TRBV9|18|TRBJ2-6|-
TGTGCCAGCAGCGTCCTACCACTCCCAAGCTCTGGGGCCAACGTCCTGACTTTC
CASSVLPLPSSGANVLTF